A single sample is the source of the 30 T cell receptor beta chains below, sequenced in a study of T-cell memory formation after mild COVID-19. TCRdb fed the 5' RACE reads into MiXCR, producing one record per CDR3 protein. The sample lists about 57,000 distinct CDR3 sequences, over 9% occurring once. The sequencing input was PBMCs or a T cell subset sorted from them (not recorded which). These receptors were collected from a man between 18 and 29 years old who had mild COVID-19 (a few samples of this study predate the infection). Cell type and time point are not known.

The chain joins TRBV6-2 or TRBV6-3 to TRBJ1-1; 8 bases are a match to TRBD1. Germline trimming cut 5 bases from V and 1 base from J; bases unmatched to any gene: 12. Germline CDR1 is MNHEY and CDR2 is SVGEGT. The CDR3 covers 17 residues. CDR3 loop: CASSTGQGRRRNTEAFF. In DNA, the CDR3 is TGTGCCAGCAGTACTGGACAGGGCCGTAGAAGGAACACTGAAGCTTTCTTT.

This clonotype has a count of ten or more. The rearrangement joins TRBV10-2 to TRBJ1-5; no definite D call. CDR3 length: 14 residues. V lost 0 bases and J lost 6, with 9 bases in between. CDR1 and CDR2 (germline): WSHSY, SAAADI. CDR3 amino acids: CASSESDWGQPQHF. The CDR3 nucleotides are TGCGCCAGCAGTGAGTCCGATTGGGGTCAGCCCCAGCATTTT.

The genes are TRBV13 and TRBJ1-6, with D possibly matching TRBD1 (6 bases). The CDR3 covers 16 residues. Germline V gene data show CDR1 as PRHDT and CDR2 as FYEKMQ (reference sequence). V lost 5 bases, J lost 10 bases, and 21 bases lay in between. The CDR3 sequence is CASSITGALRRSPLHF. CDR3 in DNA: TGTGCCAGCAGCATAACGGGGGCCCTCCGGAGATCACCCCTCCACTTT.

J is TRBJ1-4 and V is TRBV7-8; unclear D gene. The V end was cut by 6 bases, the J end by 6 bases, with 11 bases between. The length of the CDR3 is 13 residues. Germline V CDR1 and CDR2: SGHVS, FQNEAQ. CDR3 amino acids: CASRLREHEKLFF. The CDR3 nucleotides read TGTGCCAGCAGGCTCCGGGAGCATGAAAAACTGTTTTTT.

In this sample, this clonotype turned up many times. This sequence joins TRBV4-2 and TRBJ2-7, with 8 bases matching TRBD2. In germline, CDR1 is LGHNA, CDR2 YNFKEQ. J lost 3 bases, V lost 1 base, and 8 bases had no gene match. The CDR3 is made up of 16 amino acids. CDR3 loop: CASSQGSGGEYYEQYF. The CDR3 DNA is TGTGCCAGCAGCCAAGGCTCCGGGGGGGAGTACTACGAGCAGTACTTC.

This clonotype was recorded a few times. This sequence joins TRBV18 and TRBJ2-7; D is tentatively TRBD1 or TRBD2 (6 bases each). CDR3 length: 14 residues. The germline CDR1 and CDR2 sequences are KGHSH and LQKENI. V was trimmed by 6 bases and J by 3 bases, leaving 15 bases between them. The CDR3 loop reads CASSHGGGGYEQYF. DNA for the CDR3: TGTGCCAGCTCTCACGGAGGGGGAGGCTACGAGCAGTACTTC. The full variable domain, with the rest looked up from reference TRBV18 and TRBJ2-7, is NAGVMQNPRHLVRRRGQEARLRCSPMKGHSHVYWYRQLPEEGLKFMVYLQKENIIDESGMPKERFSAEFPKEGPSILRIQQVVRGDSAAYFCASSHGGGGYEQYFGPGTRLTVT.

The rearrangement joins TRBV7-9 to TRBJ2-5, with D tentatively TRBD2 (6 bases). Germline CDR1 and CDR2: SEHNR and FQNEAQ (reference sequence). The CDR3 is made up of 14 amino acids. Between the trimmed V and J ends, which lost 3 bases and 3 bases, there was a span of 11 bases. CDR3 amino acids: CASSLAGIEETQYF. The CDR3 bases are TGTGCCAGCAGCTTGGCGGGGATAGAAGAGACCCAGTACTTC. Variable domain in full (rest from reference TRBV7-9 and TRBJ2-5): DTGVSQNPRHKITKRGQNVTFRCDPISEHNRLYWYRQTLGQGPEFLTYFQNEAQLEKSRLLSDRFSAERPKGSFSTLEIQRTEQGDSAMYLCASSLAGIEETQYFGPGTRLLVL.

V gene TRBV3-1 combines with J gene TRBJ2-3; D remains ambiguous. CDR3 length: 17 amino acids. The V gene's germline CDR1 is LGHDT and CDR2 YNNKEL (reference sequence). V shed 1 base and J shed 6 bases, with 20 bases lying between them. The CDR3 DNA follows: TGTGCCAGCAGCCAAGGGTCTCTCTCTGATGGGTGGGATACGCAGTATTTT. Protein: CASSQGSLSDGWDTQYF.

The table lists this clonotype with a few counts. The chain links TRBV7-2 to TRBJ1-5; TRBD1 matches 7 bases. Germline V gene sequence: CDR1 SGHTA, CDR2 FQGNSA. This CDR3 is built from 16 residues. V trimming: 6 bases; J trimming: 2 bases; junction bases outside the gene matches: 10. The DNA of the CDR3 is TGTGCCAGCAGTCTAGTTGGGACAGTAGGCAATCAGCCCCAGCATTTT. It is translated as CASSLVGTVGNQPQHF.

This clonotype was seen at least ten times. The chain has TRBV12-3 or TRBV12-4 and TRBJ2-5; no reliable D call. The CDR3 is made up of 12 amino acids. V was shortened by 6 bases and J by 1 base, with 6 bases between the two germline ends. This CDR3 reads CASSHTQETQYF. The CDR3 region has the DNA TGTGCCAGCAGCCACACCCAAGAGACCCAGTACTTC.

The chain joins TRBV24-1 to TRBJ2-5, with D tentatively TRBD1 (6 bases). Trimming pared 2 bases from V and 4 bases from J, leaving 7 bases between. This CDR3 has 13 residues. Germline CDR1 KGHDR, CDR2 SFDVKD. The CDR3 loop is CATSDWTAETQYF. For the CDR3, the DNA is TGTGCCACCAGTGATTGGACAGCAGAGACCCAGTACTTC.

This clonotype was detected only a few times. The rearrangement uses TRBV10-3 and TRBJ2-1, with TRBD1 identical over 9 bases. The CDR3 sequence is 15 residues long. From germline, CDR1 is ENHRY and CDR2 SYGVKD. After removal of 5 bases from V and 2 bases from J, the junction contained 4 bases not matched to a gene. The CDR3 DNA reads as TGTGCCATCAGTCCCGGGACAGGGACCTACAATGAGCAGTTCTTC. Translated: CAISPGTGTYNEQFF.

This chain connects TRBV4-1 to TRBJ2-5; TRBD1 is a possible D gene (5 bases). Germline values: CDR1 MGHRA, CDR2 YSYEKL. The CDR3 contains 17 residues. Trimming took 0 bases from V and 5 from J, leaving 19 bases between them. The CDR3 DNA follows: TGCGCCAGCAGCCAAGAGTCTTGGGGTAGGGGCCCGGAGACCCAGTACTTC. Its translation: CASSQESWGRGPETQYF.

This chain connects TRBV5-5 to TRBJ2-1; possibly TRBD1 for D (6 bases). The V gene's germline CDR1 is SGHKS and CDR2 YYEKEE (reference sequence). There are 14 residues in the CDR3. Trimming cost V 4 bases and J 8 bases, with 16 bases left between them. CDR3 sequence reads: CASSIWDIRDEQFF. The CDR3 region has the DNA TGTGCCAGCAGCATCTGGGACATCCGGGATGAGCAGTTCTTC.

The genes are TRBV12-3 or TRBV12-4 and TRBJ1-5; D gene uncertain. V was trimmed by 5 bases and J by 2 bases, leaving 7 bases between them. The CDR3 has 13 amino acids. Here the CDR3 reads CASSLYGNQPQHF. The CDR3 DNA reads TGTGCCAGCAGTCTTTATGGCAATCAGCCCCAGCATTTT.

This rearrangement joins TRBV5-5 to TRBJ2-5; TRBD2 might be the D (6 bases). Germline V gene lookup returns CDR1 SGHKS and CDR2 YYEKEE (reference sequence). Trimming took off 5 bases at V and 5 bases at J, with 13 bases between the two ends. This CDR3 comprises 13 residues. CDR3 in amino acids: CASRLTSWETQYF. In DNA, the CDR3 is TGTGCCAGCAGGTTGACTAGTTGGGAGACCCAGTACTTC.

This clonotype was seen repeatedly, ten times or more. The genes are TRBV6-2 or TRBV6-3 and TRBJ2-7, with 7 bases fitting TRBD2. Losses at the gene ends were 6 bases for V and 2 bases for J; bases not matched to a gene: 7. The CDR3 has 14 amino acids. The V gene's germline CDR1 is MNHEY and CDR2 SVGEGT. The CDR3 DNA reads as TGTGCCAGCAGGTTAGCGGGTTCGGCCTACGAGCAGTACTTC. Translation gives CASRLAGSAYEQYF.

This clonotype was observed many times. One end of the junction varies from germline; a read error may be responsible. The V and J genes are TRBV12-3 or TRBV12-4 and TRBJ1-2; no clear D gene. This CDR3 contains 11 residues. The CDR3 loop reads CASGRVGMLYF. CDR3 sequence (DNA): TGTGCCAGCGGCCGGGTTGGGATGTTGTACTTC.

This clonotype was seen repeatedly, ten times or more. This chain links TRBV7-6 with TRBJ2-3; D possibly uses TRBD1 or TRBD2 (5 bases each). This CDR3 has 17 amino acids. V lost 5 bases and J lost 2, with 20 bases in between. Germline CDR1 reads SGHVS; CDR2 reads FNYEAQ. DNA of the CDR3: TGTGCCAGCAGCCCGGTCGGGGCGGGTAGAGACACAGATACGCAGTATTTT. It is translated as CASSPVGAGRDTDTQYF.

At least ten counts were recorded for this clonotype. The chain uses TRBV7-2 and TRBJ2-5, with no clear D. The V gene's germline CDR1 is SGHTA and CDR2 FQGNSA. CDR3 length: 13 residues. The ends were cut back, 2 bases at V and 1 base at J, with 5 bases in the middle. The chain's CDR3 is CASSLKIQETQYF. CDR3 nucleotides: TGTGCCAGCAGCTTAAAAATCCAAGAGACCCAGTACTTC.

This clonotype was counted many times. The V call is TRBV20-1, the J call TRBJ2-5; 11 bases map to TRBD2. With V trimmed by 6 bases and J by 4 bases, 7 bases remained unmatched. In germline, CDR1 is DFQATT, CDR2 SNEGSKA (reference sequence). This CDR3 is 14 amino acids long. Here the CDR3 DNA reads TGCAGTGCCGATAGCGGGGGGGCAGTAGAGACCCAGTACTTC. It is translated as CSADSGGAVETQYF.

This clonotype was seen at least ten times. The V gene is TRBV2, the J gene TRBJ2-3; a weak D match, TRBD2 (6 bases). Germline V gene lookup returns CDR1 SNHLY and CDR2 FYNNEI. V was trimmed by 1 base and J by 0 bases, leaving 11 bases between them. The CDR3 consists of 16 residues. The CDR3 protein is CASSEGRGSSTDTQYF. The CDR3 nucleotides are TGTGCCAGCAGTGAAGGACGGGGGTCAAGCACAGATACGCAGTATTTT.

This clonotype has more than one count but fewer than ten. The chain has TRBV6-5 and TRBJ1-2; tentative D call: TRBD1 (5 bases). Germline V gene data show CDR1 as MNHEY and CDR2 as SVGAGI. V lost 0 bases, J lost 4 bases, and 9 bases lay in between. This CDR3 spans 14 amino acids. The chain's CDR3 is CASSYSTGTYGYTF. CDR3 nucleotide sequence: TGTGCCAGCAGTTACTCTACCGGGACCTATGGCTACACCTTC.

The rearrangement uses TRBV6-2 or TRBV6-3 and TRBJ2-5, with D tentatively TRBD1 or TRBD2 (5 bases each). The length of the CDR3 is 17 residues. Germline CDR1 and CDR2: MNHEY and SVGEGT. V lost 3 bases and J 0 bases, leaving 17 bases between the germline ends. CDR3 amino acids: CASSYRGTGRDQETQYF. CDR3 coding DNA: TGTGCCAGCAGTTATCGGGGCACGGGGCGGGACCAAGAGACCCAGTACTTC.

This clonotype was observed a few times. V is TRBV5-1 and J is TRBJ2-2; no firm D call. This CDR3 is built from 14 residues. The V gene lost 3 bases and the J gene lost 1 base, with 7 bases spanning the gap. The germline gives CDR1 SGHRS, CDR2 YFSETQ. The CDR3 spells CASSSTVNTGELFF. The CDR3 DNA reads as TGCGCCAGCAGCTCAACCGTGAACACCGGGGAGCTGTTTTTT.

This clonotype was counted ten times or more. The chain recombines TRBV4-3 with TRBJ2-5; tentatively, D is TRBD1 (7 bases). CDR3 length: 15 amino acids. Germline V gene lookup returns CDR1 LGHNA and CDR2 YSLEER. The V and J ends lost 1 base and 4 bases respectively, with 13 bases between them. This CDR3 is CASSQVGQGGETQYF. CDR3 sequence (DNA): TGCGCCAGCAGCCAAGTTGGGCAGGGGGGAGAGACCCAGTACTTC.

In its sample, this clonotype was seen many times. The V and J genes are TRBV7-9 and TRBJ1-2, with no clear D. The CDR3 is 12 residues long. V dropped 5 bases and J dropped 2 bases, with 6 bases sitting between them. Germline V gene data show CDR1 as SEHNR and CDR2 as FQNEAQ (reference sequence). The CDR3 protein is CASSPENYGYTF. The DNA of the CDR3 is TGTGCCAGCAGCCCGGAGAACTATGGCTACACCTTC. Full variable domain (missing parts from reference TRBV7-9 and TRBJ1-2): DTGVSQNPRHKITKRGQNVTFRCDPISEHNRLYWYRQTLGQGPEFLTYFQNEAQLEKSRLLSDRFSAERPKGSFSTLEIQRTEQGDSAMYLCASSPENYGYTFGSGTRLTVV.

This clonotype came up a few times. The chain has TRBV9 and TRBJ1-1, with TRBD1 matching over 8 bases. The CDR3 sequence is 15 residues long. Germline CDR1 and CDR2: SGDLS and YYNGEE. V gave up 4 bases and J gave up 3 bases; unmatched junction bases: 8. CDR3 region: CASSPDRGWDTEAFF. In DNA form, the CDR3 reads TGTGCCAGCAGCCCCGACAGGGGTTGGGACACTGAAGCTTTCTTT.

This clonotype was seen only a few times. The chain employs TRBV6-5 and TRBJ2-2, with TRBD2 identical over 7 bases. J lost 7 bases, V lost 6 bases, and 5 bases had no gene match. Germline V gene sequence: CDR1 MNHEY, CDR2 SVGAGI. This CDR3 has 13 residues. The CDR3 sequence: CASRGREHGELFF. The CDR3 DNA reads as TGTGCCAGCAGGGGGAGGGAGCACGGGGAGCTGTTTTTT.

The gene calls are TRBV6-4 and TRBJ2-3; D uncertain. The length of the CDR3 is 13 residues. V gave up 5 bases and J gave up 0 bases, with 6 bases separating them. From germline, CDR1 is MRHNA and CDR2 SNTAGT. As DNA, the CDR3 is TGTGCCAGCAGTACGATTAGCACAGATACGCAGTATTTT. Its protein product is CASSTISTDTQYF.